Below, 8 T cell receptor beta chains from the same sample are listed, as sequenced in a study of blood T cell repertoires in COVID-19. The method was immunoSEQ multiplex PCR; TCRdb's version includes in-frame clones alone and lacks a portion of them. Of about 200,000 clones listed, about nine tenths were seen once; the top ten hold 0.65% to 0.85%. Sequenced: peripheral blood. The origin of the receptors is a man aged 35-49 years with acute or convalescent COVID-19.

There are a few counts of this clone. The chain couples TRBV11-3 to TRBJ1-2, with D tentatively TRBD1 (5 bases). Germline V CDR1 and CDR2: SGHNT, YENEEA. V shed 3 bases and J shed 6 bases, with 14 bases lying between them. The length of the CDR3 is 14 residues. The CDR3 region has the DNA TGTGCCAGCAGCTTCAGGGCGCGTATGCATGGCTACACCTTC. It yields the protein CASSFRARMHGYTF.

The genes are TRBV12-3 or TRBV12-4 and TRBJ2-1; 7 nucleotides align to TRBD2. The CDR3 runs 13 residues. The V segment lost 3 bases and the J segment 10 bases; nucleotides outside the gene matches: 6. CDR3 amino acids: CASSFSVTSEQFF. The CDR3 bases are TGTGCCAGCAGTTTCTCGGTGACTAGCGAGCAGTTCTTC.

The V and J genes are TRBV5-4 and TRBJ2-7; 9 bases agree with TRBD1. Germline V gene lookup returns CDR1 SGHNT and CDR2 YYREEE (reference sequence). The CDR3 contains 16 residues. The V gene end was trimmed by 0 bases and the J gene end by 1 base; junction bases not matched to a gene: 5. CDR3 DNA sequence: TGTGCCAGCAGCTTGGTTGGCGGGACAGGGTCCTACGAGCAGTACTTC. Protein: CASSLVGGTGSYEQYF.

The chain recombines TRBV7-9 with TRBJ2-1; TRBD2 matches 7 bases. V trimming: 1 base; J trimming: 7 bases; junction bases outside the gene matches: 7. Germline V gives CDR1 SEHNR, CDR2 FQNEAQ (reference sequence). This CDR3 is 15 amino acids long. CDR3 protein: CASSLVGRAVNEQFF. For the CDR3, the DNA is TGTGCCAGCAGCTTAGTTGGGAGGGCAGTGAATGAGCAGTTCTTC.

CDR3 loop: CASSPLDLGGNEQFF. As DNA, the CDR3 is TGTGCCAGCAGCCCACTGGACCTCGGAGGGAATGAGCAGTTCTTC. The V and J genes are TRBV7-2 and TRBJ2-1; D may be TRBD2 (6 bases). Trimming pared 5 bases from V and 7 bases from J, leaving 18 bases between. Germline CDR1 and CDR2: SGHTA and FQGNSA. The CDR3 length is 15 residues.

The chain uses TRBV27 and TRBJ2-1, with 15 bases fitting TRBD2. Germline-derived CDR1 and CDR2 are MNHEY and SMNVEV (reference sequence). The CDR3 contains 18 residues. V was pared by 3 bases and J by 5 bases, with 8 bases of the junction left unmatched. This chain's CDR3 is CASSFRRTSGGEHNEQFF. The CDR3 DNA is TGTGCCAGCAGTTTCCGGCGGACTAGCGGGGGGGAACACAATGAGCAGTTCTTC.

This chain uses TRBV6-2 or TRBV6-3 with TRBJ1-3; maybe TRBD1 (6 bases). Germline V gene lookup returns CDR1 MNHEY and CDR2 SVGEGT. V was cut by 0 bases and J by 4 bases, with 13 bases left in between. The CDR3 runs to 16 residues. The CDR3 region is CASSYSATGSGNTIYF. CDR3 bases: TGTGCCAGCAGTTACTCAGCGACAGGTTCCGGAAACACCATATATTTT.

V and J are TRBV30 and TRBJ1-2, with D perhaps TRBD1 (6 bases). Germline CDR1 GTSNPN, CDR2 SVGIG (reference sequence). The CDR3 is made up of 12 amino acids. V shed 4 bases and J shed 6 bases, with 12 bases lying between them. CDR3 in DNA: TGTGCCTGGAATTACAGGGCGGATGGCTACACCTTC. Its protein is CAWNYRADGYTF.